The clone carrying this T cell receptor beta chain was seen a handful of times. Time point reported: newly diagnosed GD, antithyroid drugs for less than 3 months. The TCR library was made from RNA that had been extracted from PBMCs in TRIzol. The authors drew about 9 milliliters of peripheral blood into EDTA tubes. This sample was taken from a study of regulatory T cells in long-lasting Graves disease. Investigators prepared the TCR beta libraries by applying iRepertoire HTBI primers and Arm-PCR of CDR3 regions. TCRdb analysed the multiplex PCR reads with MiXCR anew, one entry per CDR3 protein. The repertoire holds about 220,000 distinct CDR3 sequences, with about 19% as singletons. These data were also filed under a second study, of T cells in Graves' hyperthyroidism and ophthalmopathy. That study adds: During a first-round RT-PCR of the TCR CDR3, the HTBI primer set was used. Most thyroid-expanded clonotypes above 0.001 were also found in blood.

The material sequenced was peripheral blood mononuclear cells (PBMCs), taken at new diagnosis, from a patient treated with antithyroid drugs. The receptor was isolated from a woman aged 30 to 39 with Graves disease.

Written as DNA, the CDR3 is TGTGCCAGCAGTCCCACCGGGACCATTTTTGGCGAGCAGTACTTC. Amino acid sequence: CASSPTGTIFGEQYF. The genes are TRBV6-1 and TRBJ2-7; perhaps D is TRBD1 or TRBD2 (5 bases each). The germline V gene has CDR1 MNHNS and CDR2 SASEGT. V lost 5 bases to trimming and J lost 6 bases, with 20 bases between them. This CDR3 spans 15 amino acids.